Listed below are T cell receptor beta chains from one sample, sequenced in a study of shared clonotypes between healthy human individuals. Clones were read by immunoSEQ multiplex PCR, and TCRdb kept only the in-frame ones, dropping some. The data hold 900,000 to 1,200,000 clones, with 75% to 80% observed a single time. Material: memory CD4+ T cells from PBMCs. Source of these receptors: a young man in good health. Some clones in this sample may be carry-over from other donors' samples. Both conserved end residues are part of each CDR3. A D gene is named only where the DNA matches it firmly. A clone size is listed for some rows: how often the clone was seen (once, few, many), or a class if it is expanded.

TGTGCCAGCAGCCCGCTTACAGGGGCCTATGGCTACACCTTC | CASSPLTGAYGYTF | NA | 14 | TRBJ1-2 | TRBD1 | TRBV5-5
TGTGCCAGCTCTCCCCCAGGGGGCTCTGGAAACACCATATATTTT | CASSPPGGSGNTIYF | NA | 15 | TRBJ1-3 | TRBD1 | TRBV28
TGTGCCAGCAGTGCAGCCGGGACTAGCTCTTCCTACGAGCAGTACTTC | CASSAAGTSSSYEQYF | many | 16 | TRBJ2-7 | TRBD2 | TRBV6-1
TGTGCCAGCAGCTTAGGACAGAGCCGAGGCTATGGCTACACCTTC | CASSLGQSRGYGYTF | once | 15 | TRBJ1-2 | NA | TRBV7-9
TGCGCCAGCAGCTCGGGGCGGAGCTCTGGGGCCAACGTCCTGACTTTC | CASSSGRSSGANVLTF | NA | 16 | TRBJ2-6 | NA | TRBV4-3
TGCGCCAGCAGCTACACGGGACACGACTATGGCTACACCTTC | CASSYTGHDYGYTF | NA | 14 | TRBJ1-2 | NA | TRBV5-1
TGTGCCAGCAGCTCGACTAGCGGGAGAGGGGAAGAGACCCAGTACTTC | CASSSTSGRGEETQYF | NA | 16 | TRBJ2-5 | TRBD2 | TRBV7-9
TGTGCCAGCAGCTTTTTGGCCTCGGTCCGCTCCTACGAGCAGTACTTC | CASSFLASVRSYEQYF | NA | 16 | TRBJ2-7 | NA | TRBV11-2
TGCGCCAGCAGCTCGGGACTAGCGGTGGCGGGTGAGCAGTTCTTC | CASSSGLAVAGEQFF | NA | 15 | TRBJ2-1 | TRBD2 | TRBV5-1
TGCAGCGTCACGGGACTCCAGGTTCGCGGCATTCAGTACTTC | CSVTGLQVRGIQYF | NA | 14 | TRBJ2-4 | NA | TRBV29-1
TGTGCCAACAGTGACTCGATTGAGACAGGGAGAGCTTTCTTT | CANSDSIETGRAFF | few | 14 | TRBJ1-1 | TRBD1 | TRBV6-4